This TCR beta chain derives from a study of cytomegalovirus exposure and HLA in healthy donors. Whole-study context: HLA-typed donors were the source of around 85 million unique TCRs held in an early data release.

This clone was detected a few times. CDR1 is SGHRS and CDR2 is YFSETQ in the germline V gene. The V and J ends lost 5 bases and 0 bases, in that order; junction bases with no gene match: 2. The CDR3 totals 14 residues. Vbeta (60) and Jbeta (13) primers were used in the PCR. The table came from immunoSEQ multiplex PCR; TCRdb's copy has only in-frame clones and leaves some out. The data contain roughly 190,000 clones, roughly 13% of them singletons. The V and J genes are TRBV5-1 and TRBJ2-5; 9 nucleotides align to TRBD2. The TCR was taken from a man over 45 in good health and CMV-seropositive. The specimen sequenced was PBMCs. The CDR3 sequence: CASRPSGDQETQYF. The CDR3 coding sequence is TGCGCCAGCAGACCTAGCGGGGACCAAGAGACCCAGTACTTC.